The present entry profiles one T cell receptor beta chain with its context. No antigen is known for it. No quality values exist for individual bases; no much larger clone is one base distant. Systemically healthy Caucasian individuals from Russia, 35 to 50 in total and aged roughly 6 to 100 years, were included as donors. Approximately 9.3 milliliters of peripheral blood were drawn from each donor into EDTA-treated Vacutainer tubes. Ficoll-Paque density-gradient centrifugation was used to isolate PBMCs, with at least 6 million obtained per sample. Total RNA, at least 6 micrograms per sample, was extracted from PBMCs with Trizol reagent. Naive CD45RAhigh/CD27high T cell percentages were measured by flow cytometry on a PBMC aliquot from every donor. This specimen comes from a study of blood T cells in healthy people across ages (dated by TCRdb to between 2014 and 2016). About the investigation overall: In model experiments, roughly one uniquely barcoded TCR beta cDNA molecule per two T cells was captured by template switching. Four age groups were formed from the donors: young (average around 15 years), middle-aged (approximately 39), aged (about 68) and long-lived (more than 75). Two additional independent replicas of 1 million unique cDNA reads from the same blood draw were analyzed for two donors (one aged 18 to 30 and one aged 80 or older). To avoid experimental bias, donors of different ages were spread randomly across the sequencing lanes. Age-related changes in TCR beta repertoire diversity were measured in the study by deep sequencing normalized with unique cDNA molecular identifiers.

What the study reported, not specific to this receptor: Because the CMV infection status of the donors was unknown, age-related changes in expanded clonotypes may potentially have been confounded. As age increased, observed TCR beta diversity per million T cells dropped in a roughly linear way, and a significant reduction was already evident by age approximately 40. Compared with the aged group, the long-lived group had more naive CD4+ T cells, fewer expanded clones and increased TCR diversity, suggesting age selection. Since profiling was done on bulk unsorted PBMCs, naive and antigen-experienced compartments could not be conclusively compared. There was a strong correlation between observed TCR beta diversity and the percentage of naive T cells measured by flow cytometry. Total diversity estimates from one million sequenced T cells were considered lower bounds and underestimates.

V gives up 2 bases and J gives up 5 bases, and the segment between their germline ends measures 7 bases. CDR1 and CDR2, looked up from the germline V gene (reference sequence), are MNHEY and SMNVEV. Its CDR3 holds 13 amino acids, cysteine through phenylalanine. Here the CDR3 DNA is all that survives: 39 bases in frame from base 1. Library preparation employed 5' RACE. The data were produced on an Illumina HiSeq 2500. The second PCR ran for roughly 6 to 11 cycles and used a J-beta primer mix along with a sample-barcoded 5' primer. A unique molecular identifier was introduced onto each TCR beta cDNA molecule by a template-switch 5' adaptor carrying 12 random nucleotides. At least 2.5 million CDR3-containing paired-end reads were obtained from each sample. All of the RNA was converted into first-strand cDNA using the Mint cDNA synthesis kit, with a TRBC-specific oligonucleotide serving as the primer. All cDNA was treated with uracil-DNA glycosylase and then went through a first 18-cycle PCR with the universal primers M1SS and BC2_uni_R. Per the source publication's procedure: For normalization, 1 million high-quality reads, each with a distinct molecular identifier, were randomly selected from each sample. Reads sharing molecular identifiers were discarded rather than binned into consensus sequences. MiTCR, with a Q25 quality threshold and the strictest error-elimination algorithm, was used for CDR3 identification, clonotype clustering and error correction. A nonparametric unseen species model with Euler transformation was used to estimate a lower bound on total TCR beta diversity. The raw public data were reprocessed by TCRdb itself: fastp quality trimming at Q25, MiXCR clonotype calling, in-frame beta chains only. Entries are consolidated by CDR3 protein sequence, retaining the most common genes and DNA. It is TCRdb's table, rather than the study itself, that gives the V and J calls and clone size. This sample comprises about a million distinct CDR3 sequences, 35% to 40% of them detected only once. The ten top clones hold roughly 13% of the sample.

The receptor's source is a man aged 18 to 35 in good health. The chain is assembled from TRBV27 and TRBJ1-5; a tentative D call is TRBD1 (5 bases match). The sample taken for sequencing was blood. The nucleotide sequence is TGTGCCAGCAGTTTACGGGGGTATCAGCCCCAGCATTTT. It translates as CASSLRGYQPQHF.